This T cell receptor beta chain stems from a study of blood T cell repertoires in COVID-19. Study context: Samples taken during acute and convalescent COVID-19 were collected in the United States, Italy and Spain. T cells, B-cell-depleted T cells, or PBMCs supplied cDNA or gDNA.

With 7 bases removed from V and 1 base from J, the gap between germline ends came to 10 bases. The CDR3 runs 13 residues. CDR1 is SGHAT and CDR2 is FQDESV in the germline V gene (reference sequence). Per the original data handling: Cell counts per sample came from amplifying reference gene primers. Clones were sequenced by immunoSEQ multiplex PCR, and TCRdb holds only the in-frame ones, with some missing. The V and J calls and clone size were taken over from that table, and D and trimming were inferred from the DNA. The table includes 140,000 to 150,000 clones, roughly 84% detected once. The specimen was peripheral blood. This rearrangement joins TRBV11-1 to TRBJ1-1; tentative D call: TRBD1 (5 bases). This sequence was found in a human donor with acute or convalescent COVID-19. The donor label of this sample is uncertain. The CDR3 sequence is CASTGIENTEAFF. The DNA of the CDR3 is TGTGCCAGCACAGGGATAGAGAACACTGAAGCTTTCTTT.